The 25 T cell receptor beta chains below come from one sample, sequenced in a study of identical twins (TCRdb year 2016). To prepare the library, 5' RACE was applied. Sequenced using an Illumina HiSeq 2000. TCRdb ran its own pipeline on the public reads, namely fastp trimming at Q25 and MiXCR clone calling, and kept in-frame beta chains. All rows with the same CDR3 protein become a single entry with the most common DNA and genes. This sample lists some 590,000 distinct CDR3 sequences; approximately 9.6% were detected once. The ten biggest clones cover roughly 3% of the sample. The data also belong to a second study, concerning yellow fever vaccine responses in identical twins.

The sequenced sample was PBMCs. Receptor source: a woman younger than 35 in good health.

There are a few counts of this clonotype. DNA of the CDR3: TGTGCCAGCAGTTTAGCGAACATGAACACTGAAGCTTTCTTT. Protein: CASSLANMNTEAFF. V usage is TRBV12-3 or TRBV12-4 and J usage is TRBJ1-1; D is unresolved. This CDR3 region has 14 residues. V lost 0 bases and J lost 0, with 5 bases in between.

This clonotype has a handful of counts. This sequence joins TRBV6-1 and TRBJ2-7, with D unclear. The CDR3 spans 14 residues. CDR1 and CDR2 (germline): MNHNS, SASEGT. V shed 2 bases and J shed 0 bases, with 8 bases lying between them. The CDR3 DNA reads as TGTGCCAGCAGTGAACTCGGCAGCTCCTACGAGCAGTACTTC. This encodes CASSELGSSYEQYF.

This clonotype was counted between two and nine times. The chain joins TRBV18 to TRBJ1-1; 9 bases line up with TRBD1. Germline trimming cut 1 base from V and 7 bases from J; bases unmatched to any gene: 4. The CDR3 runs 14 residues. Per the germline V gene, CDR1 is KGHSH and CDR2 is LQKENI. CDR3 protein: CASSPLQGASEAFF. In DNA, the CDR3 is TGTGCCAGCTCACCACTACAGGGGGCAAGTGAAGCTTTCTTT.

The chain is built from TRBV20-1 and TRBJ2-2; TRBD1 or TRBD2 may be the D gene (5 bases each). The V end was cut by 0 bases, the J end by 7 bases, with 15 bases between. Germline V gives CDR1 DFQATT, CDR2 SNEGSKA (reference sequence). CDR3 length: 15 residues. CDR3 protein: CSARDYGAGSGELFF. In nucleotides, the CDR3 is TGCAGTGCTAGAGATTATGGGGCTGGGAGCGGGGAGCTGTTTTTT.

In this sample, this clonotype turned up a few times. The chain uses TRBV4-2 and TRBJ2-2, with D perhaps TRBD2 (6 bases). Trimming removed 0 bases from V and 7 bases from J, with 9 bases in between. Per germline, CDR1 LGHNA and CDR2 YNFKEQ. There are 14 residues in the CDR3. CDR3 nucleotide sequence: TGTGCCAGCAGCCAAGATGCGGGGAACGGGGAGCTGTTTTTT. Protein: CASSQDAGNGELFF.

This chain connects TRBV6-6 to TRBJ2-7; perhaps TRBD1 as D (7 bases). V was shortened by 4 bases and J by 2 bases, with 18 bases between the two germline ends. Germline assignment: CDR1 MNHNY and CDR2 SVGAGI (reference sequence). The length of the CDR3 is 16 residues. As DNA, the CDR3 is TGTGCCAGCAGTTGGTCCGCGGGACAGAAGCCCTACGAGCAGTACTTC. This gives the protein CASSWSAGQKPYEQYF.

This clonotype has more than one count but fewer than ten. The CDR3 here is CASHNGVLDEQFF. The DNA for the CDR3 is TGTGCCAGCCACAACGGGGTGCTCGATGAGCAGTTCTTC. The V gene is TRBV27, the J gene TRBJ2-1, with D perhaps TRBD2 (5 bases). Germline values: CDR1 MNHEY, CDR2 SMNVEV (reference sequence). This CDR3 spans 13 amino acids. V was cut by 8 bases and J by 8 bases, with 16 bases left in between.

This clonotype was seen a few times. The CDR3 sequence: CASSTSRGAGDTQYF. DNA of the CDR3: TGTGCCAGCAGCACCTCCCGGGGGGCAGGGGATACGCAGTATTTT. The rearrangement joins TRBV9 to TRBJ2-3; D perhaps matches TRBD2 (7 bases). The CDR3 sequence is 15 residues long. The V gene lost 4 bases and the J gene lost 6 bases, with 18 bases spanning the gap. Germline V CDR1 and CDR2: SGDLS, YYNGEE.

As DNA, the CDR3 is TGTGCCAGCAGCTTAGGTAGCGGGAGTTTCTCTGAGCAGTTCTTC. It encodes CASSLGSGSFSEQFF. V is TRBV11-2 and J is TRBJ2-1; 9 bases align to TRBD2. The ends lost 1 base at V and 9 bases at J; junction bases unmatched: 7. The CDR3 runs to 15 residues. CDR1 is SGHAT and CDR2 is FQNNGV in the germline V gene.

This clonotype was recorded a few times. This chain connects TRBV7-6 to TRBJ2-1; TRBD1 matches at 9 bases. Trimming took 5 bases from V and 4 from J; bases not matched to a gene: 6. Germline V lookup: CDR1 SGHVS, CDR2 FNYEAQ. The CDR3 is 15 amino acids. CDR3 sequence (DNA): TGTGCCAGCAGCAAAACAGGGGGCACATACAATGAGCAGTTCTTC. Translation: CASSKTGGTYNEQFF. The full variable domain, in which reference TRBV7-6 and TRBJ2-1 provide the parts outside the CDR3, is GAGVSQSPRYKVTKRGQDVALRCDPISGHVSLYWYRQALGQGPEFLTYFNYEAQQDKSGLPNDRFSAERPEGSISTLTIQRTEQRDSAMYRCASSKTGGTYNEQFFGPGTRLTVL.

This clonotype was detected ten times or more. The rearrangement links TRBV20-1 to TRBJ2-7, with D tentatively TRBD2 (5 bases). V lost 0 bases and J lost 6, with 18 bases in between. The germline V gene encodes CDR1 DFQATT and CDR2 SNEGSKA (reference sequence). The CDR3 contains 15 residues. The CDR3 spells CSARDLEADYAEQYF. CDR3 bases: TGCAGTGCTAGAGATCTCGAAGCGGATTACGCCGAGCAGTACTTC.

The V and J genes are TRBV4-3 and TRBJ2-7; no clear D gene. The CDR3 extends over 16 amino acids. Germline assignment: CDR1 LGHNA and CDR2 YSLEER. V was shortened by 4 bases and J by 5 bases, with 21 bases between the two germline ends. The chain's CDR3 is CASSRFVDPGPDEQYF. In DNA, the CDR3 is TGCGCCAGCAGCCGGTTTGTCGACCCAGGCCCGGACGAGCAGTACTTC.

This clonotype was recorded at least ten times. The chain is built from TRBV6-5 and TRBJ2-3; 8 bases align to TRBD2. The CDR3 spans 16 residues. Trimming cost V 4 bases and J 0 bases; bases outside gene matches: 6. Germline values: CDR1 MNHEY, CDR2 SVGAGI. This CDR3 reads CASSSPGGPSTDTQYF. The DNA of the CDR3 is TGTGCCAGCAGTTCCCCGGGGGGGCCTAGCACAGATACGCAGTATTTT.

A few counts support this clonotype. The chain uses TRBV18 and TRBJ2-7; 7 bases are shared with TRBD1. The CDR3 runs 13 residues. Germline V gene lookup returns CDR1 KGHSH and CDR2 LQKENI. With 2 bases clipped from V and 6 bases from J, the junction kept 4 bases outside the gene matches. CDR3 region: CASSPGTAAEQYF. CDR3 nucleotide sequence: TGTGCCAGCTCACCAGGGACAGCGGCCGAGCAGTACTTC.

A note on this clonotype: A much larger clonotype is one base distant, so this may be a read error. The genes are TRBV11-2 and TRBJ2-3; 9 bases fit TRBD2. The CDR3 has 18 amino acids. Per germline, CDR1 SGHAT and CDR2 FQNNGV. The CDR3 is CASNLVGFGASGADTQYF. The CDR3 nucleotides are TGTGCCAGCAACTTAGTCGGCTTTGGGGCTAGCGGGGCGGATACGCAGTATTTT.

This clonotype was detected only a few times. The CDR3 nucleotides read TGTGCCAGCAGCCAAGAGGGTACTAGCGGGACTACAGATACGCAGTATTTT. The encoded protein is CASSQEGTSGTTDTQYF. J is TRBJ2-3 and V is TRBV3-1; TRBD2 aligns across 10 bases. Germline values: CDR1 LGHDT, CDR2 YNNKEL (reference sequence). Trimming took 0 bases from V and 3 from J; bases not matched to a gene: 6. This CDR3 spans 17 amino acids.

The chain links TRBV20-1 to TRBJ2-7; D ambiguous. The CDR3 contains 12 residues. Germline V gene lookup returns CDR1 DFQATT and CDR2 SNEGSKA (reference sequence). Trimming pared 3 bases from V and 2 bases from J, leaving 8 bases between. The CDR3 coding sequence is TGCAGTGCTAGGCAGTCCCCCTACGAGCAGTACTTC. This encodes CSARQSPYEQYF.

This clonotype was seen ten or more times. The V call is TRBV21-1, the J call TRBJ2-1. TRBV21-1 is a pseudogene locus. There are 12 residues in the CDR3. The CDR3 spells CASSIQDNEQFF. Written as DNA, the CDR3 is TGTGCCAGCAGCATACAAGACAATGAGCAGTTCTTC.

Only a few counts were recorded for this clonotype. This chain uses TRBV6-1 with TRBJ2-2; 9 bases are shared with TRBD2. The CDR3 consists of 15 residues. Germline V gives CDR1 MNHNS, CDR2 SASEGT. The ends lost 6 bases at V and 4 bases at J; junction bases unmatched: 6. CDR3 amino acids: CASRAGGQITGELFF. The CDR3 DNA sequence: TGTGCCAGCAGGGCGGGGGGGCAAATCACCGGGGAGCTGTTTTTT.

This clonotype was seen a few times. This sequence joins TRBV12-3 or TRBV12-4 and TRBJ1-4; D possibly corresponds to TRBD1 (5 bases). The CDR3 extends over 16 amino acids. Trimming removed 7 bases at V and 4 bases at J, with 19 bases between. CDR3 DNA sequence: TGTGCCAGCAACCGGGAGGCCGGGGCCGGTAATGAAAAACTGTTTTTT. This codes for CASNREAGAGNEKLFF.

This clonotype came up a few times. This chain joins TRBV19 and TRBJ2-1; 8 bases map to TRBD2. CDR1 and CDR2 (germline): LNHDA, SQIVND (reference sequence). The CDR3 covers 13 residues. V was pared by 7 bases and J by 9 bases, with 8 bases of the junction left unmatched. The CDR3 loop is CASTRGGPFEQFF. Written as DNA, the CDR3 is TGTGCCAGTACCCGGGGGGGCCCCTTTGAGCAGTTCTTC.

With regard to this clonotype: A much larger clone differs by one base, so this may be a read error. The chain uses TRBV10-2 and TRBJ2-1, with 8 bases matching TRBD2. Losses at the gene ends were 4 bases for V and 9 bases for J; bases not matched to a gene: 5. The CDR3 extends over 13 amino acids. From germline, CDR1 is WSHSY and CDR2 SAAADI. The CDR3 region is CASSAGLVGEQFF. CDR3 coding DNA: TGCGCCAGCAGTGCGGGACTAGTAGGTGAGCAGTTCTTC.

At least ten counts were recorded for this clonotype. CDR3 region: CASSFGTGMGETQYF. The CDR3 DNA is TGTGCCAGCAGTTTTGGGACAGGGATGGGCGAGACCCAGTACTTC. The rearrangement uses TRBV6-5 and TRBJ2-5; 9 bases agree with TRBD1. Looked up from germline, CDR1 is MNHEY and CDR2 is SVGAGI. The CDR3 covers 15 residues. V lost 4 bases, J lost 5 bases, and 8 bases stayed unmatched.

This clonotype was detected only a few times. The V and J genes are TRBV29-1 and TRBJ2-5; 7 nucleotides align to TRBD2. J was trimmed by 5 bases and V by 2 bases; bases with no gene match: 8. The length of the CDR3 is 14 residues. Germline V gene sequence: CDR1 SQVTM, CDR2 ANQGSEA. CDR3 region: CSVESGATGETQYF. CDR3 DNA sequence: TGCAGCGTTGAAAGCGGGGCCACTGGGGAGACCCAGTACTTC.

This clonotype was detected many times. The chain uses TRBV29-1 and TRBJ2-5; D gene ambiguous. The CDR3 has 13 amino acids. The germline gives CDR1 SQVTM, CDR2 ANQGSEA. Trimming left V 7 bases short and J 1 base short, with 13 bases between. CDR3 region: CSGIDNLQETQYF. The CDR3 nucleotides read TGCAGCGGAATAGACAACCTCCAAGAGACCCAGTACTTC.